Detailed here is one TCR beta chain. This entry is derived from a study of control samples from healthy donors and cancer patients. This table comes from immunoSEQ multiplex PCR, and its TCRdb copy is limited to in-frame clones, with some not included. The sample has approximately 87,000 clones, roughly 93% seen once. This TCR was sampled from a middle-aged woman with lung cancer. The sequenced material came from PBMCs.

CDR3 loop: CASSLDGYSPLHF. Here the CDR3 DNA reads TGTGCCAGCAGCCTCGACGGCTATTCACCCCTCCACTTT. This chain joins TRBV7-3 and TRBJ1-6; D is unresolved. The CDR3 consists of 13 residues. Germline CDR1 SGHTA, CDR2 FQGTGA. The V end was cut by 5 bases, the J end by 8 bases, with 10 bases between.